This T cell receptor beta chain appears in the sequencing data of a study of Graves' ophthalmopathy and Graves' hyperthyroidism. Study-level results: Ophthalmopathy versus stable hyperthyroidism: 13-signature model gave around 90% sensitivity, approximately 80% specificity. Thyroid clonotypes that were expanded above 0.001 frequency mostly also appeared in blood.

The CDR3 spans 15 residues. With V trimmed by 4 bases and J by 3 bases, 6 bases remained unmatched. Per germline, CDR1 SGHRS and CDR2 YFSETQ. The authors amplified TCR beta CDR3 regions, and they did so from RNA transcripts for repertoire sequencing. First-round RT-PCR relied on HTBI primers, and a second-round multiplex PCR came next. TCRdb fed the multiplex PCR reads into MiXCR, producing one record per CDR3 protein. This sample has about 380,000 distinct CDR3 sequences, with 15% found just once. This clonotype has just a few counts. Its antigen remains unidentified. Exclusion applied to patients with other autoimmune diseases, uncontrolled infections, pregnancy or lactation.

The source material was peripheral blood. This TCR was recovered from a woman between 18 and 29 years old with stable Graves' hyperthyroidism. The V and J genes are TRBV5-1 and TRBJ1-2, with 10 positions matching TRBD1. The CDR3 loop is CASSADRGRDYGYTF. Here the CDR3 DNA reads TGCGCCAGCAGCGCAGACAGGGGGCGAGACTATGGCTACACCTTC. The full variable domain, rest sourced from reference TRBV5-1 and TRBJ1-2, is KAGVTQTPRYLIKTRGQQVTLSCSPISGHRSVSWYQQTPGQGLQFLFEYFSETQRNKGNFPGRFSGRQFSNSRSEMNVSTLELGDSALYLCASSADRGRDYGYTFGSGTRLTVV.